This is a list of T cell receptor beta chains from one sample in a study of blood T cell repertoires in COVID-19. Clones were sequenced by immunoSEQ multiplex PCR, and TCRdb holds only the in-frame ones, with some missing. The sample holds over 300,000 clones; roughly 90% are singletons and the top ten take approximately 6.5%. Sequencing was carried out using peripheral blood. These TCRs come from a man aged 18 to 29 who had recovered from COVID-19. Each CDR3 is given with its conserved first and last residue. A D gene is named only where the DNA matches it firmly. Not every row has a clone size; where given, it reads once, few, many or a size class.

CDR3nt,CDR3aa,v_gene,d_gene,j_gene,abundance
TGTGCCAGTAGTATAAGGGGGACAGGGGACGGAGCCCAGCATTTT,CASSIRGTGDGAQHF,TRBV19,TRBD1,TRBJ1-5,-
TGTGCCAGTAGTACTCGACAGGGAATCACAGATACGCAGTATTTT,CASSTRQGITDTQYF,TRBV19,TRBD1,TRBJ2-3,-
TGTGCCAGCAGTTCGGGGGGGCCGTGGGAGACCCAGTACTTC,CASSSGGPWETQYF,TRBV27,TRBD2,TRBJ2-5,-
TGTGCCAGCAGCTTACGGATTGGAGTCTCGGCAGGGCAGAACACTGAAGCTTTCTTT,CASSLRIGVSAGQNTEAFF,TRBV7-9,-,TRBJ1-1,-
TGTGCCAGCAGCCGTACCCCCTATAGCGGGGGGGCTGGAGGAGAGACCCAGTACTTC,CASSRTPYSGGAGGETQYF,TRBV5-6,TRBD2,TRBJ2-5,few
TGTGCCAGCAGCGTAGCGGGGGGGTTTCTAACCGGGGAGCTGTTTTTT,CASSVAGGFLTGELFF,TRBV9,TRBD2,TRBJ2-2,-
TGTGCCACCAGTGAGGCTAGCGGGACAGATACGCAGTATTTT,CATSEASGTDTQYF,TRBV24-1,TRBD2,TRBJ2-3,-
TGTGCCAGCATCCACACCTCTGGAAACACCATATATTTT,CASIHTSGNTIYF,TRBV6-5,-,TRBJ1-3,-
TGTGCCCTCCCGGGGGATCGTCCTTACGAGCAGTACTTC,CALPGDRPYEQYF,TRBV5-8,-,TRBJ2-7,few
TGTGCCAGCAGCTTAGTAGGACAGGCCCCTAGCAATCAGCCCCAGCATTTT,CASSLVGQAPSNQPQHF,TRBV7-2,TRBD1,TRBJ1-5,-
TGTGCCAGCAGCTTAGAGAGGGGGTATGGCTACACCTTC,CASSLERGYGYTF,TRBV7-9,-,TRBJ1-2,once
TGTGCCAGCAGCCCCCGGGGGGGGTCTGAAGCTTTCTTT,CASSPRGGSEAFF,TRBV6-6,-,TRBJ1-1,-
TGTGCCAGCAGTGCTGACAGGGGTTCCTATAATTCACCCCTCCACTTT,CASSADRGSYNSPLHF,TRBV2,TRBD1,TRBJ1-6,-
TGCGCCAGCAGAACCCCGGGCGGGGAGTACAATGAGCAGTTCTTC,CASRTPGGEYNEQFF,TRBV5-1,-,TRBJ2-1,-
TGCAGTGCTCTAAGAACTGAAGCTTTCTTT,CSALRTEAFF,TRBV20-1,-,TRBJ1-1,-
TGTGCCAGCAGTTTAGAAGGACTGGAGACCGGGGAGCTGTTTTTT,CASSLEGLETGELFF,TRBV27,-,TRBJ2-2,-
TGTGCTATTCAAGGCGGGGGCAGCACAGATACGCAGTATTTT,CAIQGGGSTDTQYF,TRBV15,-,TRBJ2-3,-
TGTGCCACCAGTGATCCCGGACAGGGGGCAGATACGCAGTATTTT,CATSDPGQGADTQYF,TRBV24-1,TRBD1,TRBJ2-3,-
TGCGCCAGCAGCGGGACAGGGGCCTACGAGCAGTACTTC,CASSGTGAYEQYF,TRBV5-1,TRBD1,TRBJ2-7,-
TGTGCCAGCAGGGATAGTGGAGGGTCGCAAGAGACCCAGTACTTC,CASRDSGGSQETQYF,TRBV5-6,-,TRBJ2-5,-
TGCGCCAGCAGCCAAGACGGGCTGGCGGGAGGATCCGGGGAGCTGTTTTTT,CASSQDGLAGGSGELFF,TRBV4-1,TRBD2,TRBJ2-2,few
TGTGCCAGCAGCTCTCGAAAACCTTCAGGGCCGTATGGCTACACCTTC,CASSSRKPSGPYGYTF,TRBV5-5,-,TRBJ1-2,-
TGTGCCAGCAGCGAGACAGGGGATGATGGCTACACCTTC,CASSETGDDGYTF,TRBV21-1,-,TRBJ1-2,-
TGTGCCAGTAGTATACAGGGGGCGCATATGTATGGCTACACCTTC,CASSIQGAHMYGYTF,TRBV19,TRBD1,TRBJ1-2,-
TGTGCCAGCAGCGGGGGAGTTAGCGGGCCCACAGATACGCAGTATTTT,CASSGGVSGPTDTQYF,TRBV9,TRBD2,TRBJ2-3,-
TGTGCCAGCAGTGTCTCTATGAACACTGAAGCTTTCTTT,CASSVSMNTEAFF,TRBV25-1,-,TRBJ1-1,-
TGTGCCAGCAGCCAGGGTGGGGAGCAGTTCTTC,CASSQGGEQFF,TRBV11-2,-,TRBJ2-1,-
TGTGCCAGCAGCGTGGCGGGGACAGCTCGATACACTGAAGCTTTCTTT,CASSVAGTARYTEAFF,TRBV9,TRBD1,TRBJ1-1,-
TGTGCCAGCAGTTTATTAGGACTAGCGGGAGGCAATGAGCAGTTCTTC,CASSLLGLAGGNEQFF,TRBV27,TRBD2,TRBJ2-1,-
TGTGCCAGCAGCCGAGTCCCGGGACAGTATAATTCACCCCTCCACTTT,CASSRVPGQYNSPLHF,TRBV27,TRBD1,TRBJ1-6,-
TGTGCCAGCTCACCAGAAATAGGGGGCGTCGAGCAGTACTTC,CASSPEIGGVEQYF,TRBV18,TRBD1,TRBJ2-7,-
TGTGCCAGCAAAAGGGGCTCTGGAAACACCATATATTTT,CASKRGSGNTIYF,TRBV6-5,-,TRBJ1-3,-
TGTGCCAGCAGCTTAGGCCACTCTGGAAACACCATATATTTT,CASSLGHSGNTIYF,TRBV13,-,TRBJ1-3,-
TGTGCCAGCAGTTTGACGGACATTAAGCCCCAGCATTTT,CASSLTDIKPQHF,TRBV12-3/TRBV12-4,-,TRBJ1-5,once
TGTGCCAGCAGCCCGTGGAGTGAAGCTTTCTTT,CASSPWSEAFF,TRBV7-9,-,TRBJ1-1,-
TGTGCCAGCAGCTTAGTCCCCGGGGGGTGGGGACCTACCCCCTCTGGGGCCAACGTCCTGACTTTC,CASSLVPGGWGPTPSGANVLTF,TRBV7-6,TRBD2,TRBJ2-6,-